The source of this T cell receptor beta chain is a study of blood T cell repertoires in COVID-19. Looking at the study overall: COVID-19 samples from acute and convalescent phases originated in the United States, Italy and Spain. T cells, B-cell-depleted T cells, or PBMCs supplied cDNA or gDNA.

Germline values: CDR1 SGHAT, CDR2 FQNNGV. V was clipped by 2 bases and J by 2 bases, with 10 bases between them. The CDR3 runs to 15 residues. Seattle patients were enrolled while actively infected and followed longitudinally. In the authors' workflow: Nucleated cell counts were estimated from reference gene primer amplification. The protocol was immunoSEQ multiplex PCR, while the TCRdb copy is restricted to in-frame clones and leaves out a portion. V and J calls and clone size are copied from that table; D and trimming were computed from the DNA. The table has about 410,000 clones, about 89% seen once; the top ten hold around 1.5%.

The J gene is TRBJ1-5, the V gene TRBV11-2; the D gene is possibly TRBD1 (6 bases). This receptor was taken from a woman between 40 and 50 years old with COVID-19, enrolled during active disease. Sequenced input: peripheral blood. The CDR3 nucleotides are TGTGCCAGCAGCTTACAGGGGCAGGGCAATCAGCCCCAGCATTTT. This translates into CASSLQGQGNQPQHF.